The TCR beta chain under discussion was sequenced for a study of Ad26.COV2.S vaccination and SARS-CoV-2 variants. Background on the study: Intramuscularly, Ad26.COV2.S was given either once or twice, 56 days apart. Study-level points and caveats: Placebo recipients trailed vaccine recipients in spike-specific TCR breadth. Estimates derived from TCR breadth and depth analyses may have underestimated total T cell responses.

With regard to this clone: Its specificity is unknown.

Some clones are missing from TCRdb's copy, which holds only in-frame ones; the method was immunoSEQ multiplex PCR. Among 350,000 to 500,000 clones listed, less than 95% were seen once. This CDR3 is built from 15 residues. The ends lost 6 bases at V and 5 bases at J; junction bases unmatched: 8. Germline V gene lookup returns CDR1 MNHEY and CDR2 SVGEGT. Treatment described: 19 received Ad26.COV2.S at low or high dose, single or two shots; several received placebo; per-sample allocation not given. Repertoires come from day 63 after the first vaccine or placebo injection. Vaccination employed an Ad26 vector expressing the Wuhan-strain SARS-CoV-2 spike.

The origin of this receptor is a person between 18 and 59 years old who received the Ad26.COV2.S COVID-19 vaccine or a placebo. The sample consisted of peripheral blood, taken in a trial of Ad26.COV2.S vaccine versus placebo. The genes are TRBV6-2 or TRBV6-3 and TRBJ2-7; TRBD1 agrees at 12 bases. CDR3 loop: CASSHPGTGGHEQYF. The CDR3 bases are TGTGCCAGCAGCCACCCCGGGACAGGGGGCCACGAGCAGTACTTC.